This TCR beta chain was recovered during a study of cytomegalovirus exposure and HLA in healthy donors. As concerns this clone: What it binds is unknown.

From germline, CDR1 is SGHTA and CDR2 FQGNSA. This CDR3 contains 17 residues. The V and J ends lost 1 base and 6 bases respectively, with 18 bases between them. Findings and limits, study-wide: Analysis was carried out at a later point, and it linked a missense DCLRE1C variant to TCR beta V- and J-gene trimming.

60 Vbeta and 13 Jbeta primers were used in PCR. TCRdb keeps only in-frame clones here, not all; method: immunoSEQ multiplex PCR. The table has approximately 150,000 clones, around four fifths seen once; the top ten hold approximately 9.8%. The rearrangement uses TRBV7-2 and TRBJ1-4, with D perhaps TRBD1 (6 bases). The clonotype was recovered from a man younger than 35 in good health and CMV-seropositive. The sequenced sample consisted of PBMCs. The CDR3 bases are TGTGCCAGCAGCTTAGGTACAGGGAGTAGGATCGATGAAAAACTGTTTTTT. It is translated as CASSLGTGSRIDEKLFF.